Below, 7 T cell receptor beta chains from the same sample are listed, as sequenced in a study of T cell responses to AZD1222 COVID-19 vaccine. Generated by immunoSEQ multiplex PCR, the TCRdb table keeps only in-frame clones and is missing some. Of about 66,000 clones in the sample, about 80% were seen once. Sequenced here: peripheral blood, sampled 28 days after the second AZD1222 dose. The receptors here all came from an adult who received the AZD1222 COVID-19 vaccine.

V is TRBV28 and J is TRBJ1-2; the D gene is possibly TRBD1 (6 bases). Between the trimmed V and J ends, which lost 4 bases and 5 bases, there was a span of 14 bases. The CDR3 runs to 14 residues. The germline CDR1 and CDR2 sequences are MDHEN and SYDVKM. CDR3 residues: CASSSGAASYGYTF. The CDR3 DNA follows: TGTGCCAGCAGTTCGGGGGCCGCTTCTTATGGCTACACCTTC.

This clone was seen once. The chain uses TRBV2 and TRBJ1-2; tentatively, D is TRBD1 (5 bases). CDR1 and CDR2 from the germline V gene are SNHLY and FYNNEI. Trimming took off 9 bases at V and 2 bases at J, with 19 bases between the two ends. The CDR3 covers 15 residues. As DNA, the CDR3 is TGTGCCAGAGGCTTGCTCGGACATGAGAACTATGGCTACACCTTC. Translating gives CARGLLGHENYGYTF.

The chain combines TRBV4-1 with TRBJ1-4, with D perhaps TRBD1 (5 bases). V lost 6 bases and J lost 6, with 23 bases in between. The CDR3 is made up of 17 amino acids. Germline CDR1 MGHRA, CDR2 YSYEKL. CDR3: CASRTRGRVSPDEKLFF. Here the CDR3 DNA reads TGCGCCAGCAGGACAAGGGGCAGGGTATCCCCTGATGAAAAACTGTTTTTT.

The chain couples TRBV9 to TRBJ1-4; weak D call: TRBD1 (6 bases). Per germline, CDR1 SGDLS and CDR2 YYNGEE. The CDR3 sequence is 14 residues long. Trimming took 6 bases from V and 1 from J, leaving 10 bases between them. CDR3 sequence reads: CASNGGLTNEKLFF. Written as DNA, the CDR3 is TGTGCCAGCAACGGGGGGCTAACTAATGAAAAACTGTTTTTT.

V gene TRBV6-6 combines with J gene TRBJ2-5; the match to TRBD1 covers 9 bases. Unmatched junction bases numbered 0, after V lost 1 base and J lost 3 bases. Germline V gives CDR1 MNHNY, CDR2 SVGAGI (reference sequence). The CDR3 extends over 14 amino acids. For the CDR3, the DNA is TGTGCCAGCAGTTACTGGACAGGGGAAGAGACCCAGTACTTC. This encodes CASSYWTGEETQYF.

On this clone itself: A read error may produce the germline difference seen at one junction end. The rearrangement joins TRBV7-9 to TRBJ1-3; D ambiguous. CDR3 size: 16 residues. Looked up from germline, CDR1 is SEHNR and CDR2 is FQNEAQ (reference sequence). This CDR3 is CASSLEAGPSGNTIYF. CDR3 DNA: TGTGCCAGCAGTTTAGAGGCAGGCCCCTCTGGAAACACCATATATTTT.

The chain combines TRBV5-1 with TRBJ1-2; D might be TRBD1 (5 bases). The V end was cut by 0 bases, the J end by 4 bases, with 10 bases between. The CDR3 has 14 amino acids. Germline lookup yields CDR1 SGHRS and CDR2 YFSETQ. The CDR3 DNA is TGCGCCAGCAGCTTGGAACAGGCGATCTATGGCTACACCTTC. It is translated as CASSLEQAIYGYTF.